These T cell receptor beta chains were read from a single sample in a study of cytomegalovirus exposure and HLA in healthy donors. The assay was immunoSEQ multiplex PCR, and TCRdb's table has in-frame clones only and misses some. Here the sample spans roughly 60,000 clones, roughly nine tenths being singletons. The sample consisted of PBMCs. Receptors originate from a woman aged 18-35 years in good health and CMV-seronegative. Both conserved end residues are part of each CDR3. A D gene is named only where the DNA matches it firmly. Some rows have no size entry. The others give once, few or many, or a class for an expanded clone.

TRBV2	-	TRBJ1-2	13	-	TGTGCCAGCAGTACAGTGCCCTATGATGGCTACACCTTC	CASSTVPYDGYTF
TRBV29-1	TRBD2	TRBJ2-5	14	-	TGCAGCGTTGGACTAGCGGGGGCCCAAGAGACCCAGTACTTC	CSVGLAGAQETQYF
TRBV10-2	-	TRBJ1-3	13	-	TGCGCCAGCAGCACACGTACTGGAAACACCATATATTTT	CASSTRTGNTIYF
TRBV6-5	-	TRBJ1-2	13	-	TGTGCCAGCAGTTACGACCCGGGAGCTGGCTACACCTTC	CASSYDPGAGYTF
TRBV5-1	TRBD1	TRBJ2-7	14	-	TGCGCCAGCAGCTGGGGACAGGGGGACTACGAGCAGTACTTC	CASSWGQGDYEQYF
TRBV30	-	TRBJ1-2	11	-	TGTGCCTGGAGTGTACAAGATGGCTACACCTTC	CAWSVQDGYTF
TRBV19	-	TRBJ1-5	12	-	TGTGCCAGTAGTAAGCCCCCTGAGAGTACGCATTTT	CASSKPPESTHF
TRBV2	-	TRBJ2-7	15	once	TGTGCCAGCAGTGACGGCAGGACTGAGGCATACGAGCAGTACTTC	CASSDGRTEAYEQYF
TRBV6-1	-	TRBJ2-7	15	-	TGTGCCAGCAGTGAACTGGGCTATGGATCCTACGAGCAGTACTTC	CASSELGYGSYEQYF
TRBV6-5	TRBD1	TRBJ1-4	15	-	TGTGCCAGCAGTTTACAGGGGCCCGAGACGGGAAAACTGTTTTTT	CASSLQGPETGKLFF
TRBV6-5	-	TRBJ2-2	14	-	TGTGCCAGCAGTTCCAACCCGGTATCTGGGGAGCTGTTTTTT	CASSSNPVSGELFF
TRBV11-3	-	TRBJ2-3	16	-	TGTGCCAGCAGCTTAGGATTTCGGGGTAGCACAGATACGCAGTATTTT	CASSLGFRGSTDTQYF
TRBV28	-	TRBJ2-1	16	-	TGTGCCAGCAGTCTGTCCGGCGGAAGCTCCTACAATGAGCAGTTCTTC	CASSLSGGSSYNEQFF
TRBV14	-	TRBJ2-5	15	-	TGTGCCAGCAGCCAAGCAGGGGGGCCCCAAGAGACCCAGTACTTC	CASSQAGGPQETQYF
TRBV28	-	TRBJ2-7	15	-	TGTGCCAGCAGTTGGGCGGTAGGGGTTCGCTACGAGCAGTACTTC	CASSWAVGVRYEQYF
TRBV28	-	TRBJ2-5	15	-	TGTGCCAGCAGTTTAGGGGGCTCGAGTTTGGAGACCCAGTACTTC	CASSLGGSSLETQYF
TRBV28	TRBD1	TRBJ1-1	15	-	TGTGCCAGCAGTCCTCCGGGACAGATGAACACTGAAGCTTTCTTT	CASSPPGQMNTEAFF
TRBV7-2	-	TRBJ2-5	12	-	TGTGCCAGCAGCGCCCCCGGAGAGACCCAGTACTTC	CASSAPGETQYF
TRBV5-8	-	TRBJ2-7	12	-	TGTGCCAGCAGACCCACAGGATACGAGCAGTACTTC	CASRPTGYEQYF
TRBV27	-	TRBJ2-3	13	-	TGTGCCAGCAGTTGGCTGAGCACAGATACGCAGTATTTT	CASSWLSTDTQYF
TRBV7-2	-	TRBJ1-4	12	-	TGTGCCAGCAGCCGATACGGGGAAAAACTGTTTTTT	CASSRYGEKLFF
TRBV19	-	TRBJ1-2	14	-	TGTGCCAGTATCGGCGGAGGTAGACCCTATGGCTACACCTTC	CASIGGGRPYGYTF
TRBV9	TRBD1	TRBJ2-7	14	-	TGTGCCAGCAGTCCGGGACAGGGCTTCTACGAGCAGTACTTC	CASSPGQGFYEQYF
TRBV18	-	TRBJ2-7	14	-	TGTGCCAGCTCACCACCCAGGCCCTCCTACGAGCAGTACTTC	CASSPPRPSYEQYF
TRBV28	-	TRBJ1-3	17	-	TGTGCCAGCAGTTCAACAGGGCTCTCCGACTCTGGAAACACCATATATTTT	CASSSTGLSDSGNTIYF
TRBV14	TRBD1	TRBJ1-1	15	-	TGTGCCAGCAGCCACGGAACAGGGGTGGAGACTGAAGCTTTCTTT	CASSHGTGVETEAFF
TRBV28	-	TRBJ2-6	17	-	TGTGCCAGCAGCCCTTCCCCGGGTCCGGGTGGGGCCAACGTCCTGACTTTC	CASSPSPGPGGANVLTF
TRBV21-1	-	TRBJ2-3	14	-	TGTGCCAGCCGACCCGACGGAGACACAGATACGCAGTATTTT	CASRPDGDTDTQYF
TRBV5-5	-	TRBJ1-3	15	once	TGTGCCAGCAGCTTGCGGAGGGAATCTGGAAACACCATATATTTT	CASSLRRESGNTIYF
TRBV21-1	-	TRBJ1-5	14	-	TGTGCCAGCAGAAGTACAGGTGTTGGTCAGCCCCAGCATTTT	CASRSTGVGQPQHF
TRBV14	-	TRBJ2-5	14	-	TGTGCCAGCAGGGACCAGGGACTCCAAGAGACCCAGTACTTC	CASRDQGLQETQYF
TRBV12-5	TRBD1	TRBJ2-2	15	-	TGTGCTAGTGGACCCGGGACAGTGAACACCGGGGAGCTGTTTTTT	CASGPGTVNTGELFF
TRBV4-2	-	TRBJ2-7	14	-	TGTGCCAGCAGCCAAGACAGTTCAACCTACGAGCAGTACTTC	CASSQDSSTYEQYF
TRBV7-3	-	TRBJ2-5	14	-	TGTGCCAGCAGCCTCGGGAGTTTCCAAGAGACCCAGTACTTC	CASSLGSFQETQYF
TRBV19	-	TRBJ1-1	13	-	TGTGCCACCATGAGTCCCGAGGGCACTGAAGCTTTCTTT	CATMSPEGTEAFF
TRBV6-5	-	TRBJ1-1	15	-	TGTGCCAGCAGTTACTCATGGGCGAAAGTAGCTGAAGCTTTCTTT	CASSYSWAKVAEAFF
TRBV28	-	TRBJ1-5	15	-	TGTGCCAGCCGCGGGCCGGACTTGGGCAATCAGCCCCAGCATTTT	CASRGPDLGNQPQHF
TRBV11-2	-	TRBJ2-7	13	-	TGTGCCAGCAGCCCGGACAGTACCTACGAGCAGTACTTC	CASSPDSTYEQYF
TRBV19	-	TRBJ1-4	14	-	TGTGCCAGTAAGGATCGGACAGACAATGAAAAACTGTTTTTT	CASKDRTDNEKLFF
TRBV27	-	TRBJ2-3	16	-	TGTGCCAGCAGTTTATCATCTAGCGCAATTACAGATACGCAGTATTTT	CASSLSSSAITDTQYF